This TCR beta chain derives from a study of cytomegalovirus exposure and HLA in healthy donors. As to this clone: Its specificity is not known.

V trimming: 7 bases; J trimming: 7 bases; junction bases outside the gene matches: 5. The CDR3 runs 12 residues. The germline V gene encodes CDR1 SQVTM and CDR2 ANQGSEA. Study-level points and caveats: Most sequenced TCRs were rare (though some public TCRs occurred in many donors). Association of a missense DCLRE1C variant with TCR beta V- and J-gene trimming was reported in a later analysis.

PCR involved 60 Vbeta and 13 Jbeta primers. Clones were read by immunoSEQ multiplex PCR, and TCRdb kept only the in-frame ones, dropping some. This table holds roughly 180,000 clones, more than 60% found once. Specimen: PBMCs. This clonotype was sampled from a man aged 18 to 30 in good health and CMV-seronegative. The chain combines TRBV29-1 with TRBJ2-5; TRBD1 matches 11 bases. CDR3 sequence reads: CSAMGQGGTQYF. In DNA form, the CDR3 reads TGCAGCGCTATGGGACAGGGGGGGACCCAGTACTTC.